The 20 T cell receptor beta chains in this list originate from one sample, sequenced in a study of OX40 agonist ivuxolimab in advanced cancers. Sequenced by immunoSEQ multiplex PCR; TCRdb stores in-frame clones only, minus some. In the table there are 6,000 to 6,500 clones, around two thirds of which are singletons. The sequencing here drew on CD4+ or CD8+ T cells sorted from blood, taken in a trial of the OX40 agonist ivuxolimab. The receptors come from an adult with an advanced solid tumor such as melanoma, head and neck, liver or kidney cancer.

Only one count was recorded for this clone. V usage is TRBV27 and J usage is TRBJ2-1; TRBD2 aligns across 11 bases. The CDR3 covers 15 residues. Germline CDR1 reads MNHEY; CDR2 reads SMNVEV (reference sequence). Unmatched junction bases numbered 9, after V lost 7 bases and J lost 7 bases. The CDR3 nucleotides are TGTGCCAGCACCACAGGGACTAGCGGTGTTAATGAGCAGTTCTTC. This translates into CASTTGTSGVNEQFF.

This clone is a singleton in its sample. V gene TRBV6-5 combines with J gene TRBJ1-1, with D possibly being TRBD1 (6 bases). The CDR3 loop spans 14 amino acids. Germline V gene lookup returns CDR1 MNHEY and CDR2 SVGAGI. Trimming left V 4 bases short and J 3 bases short, with 12 bases between. For the CDR3, the DNA is TGTGCCAGCAGTTGGCAGGGGTGGGACACTGAAGCTTTCTTT. It codes for CASSWQGWDTEAFF.

This chain connects TRBV7-3 to TRBJ2-5, with unresolved D. The CDR3 is 14 residues long. Trimming stripped 0 bases from V and 3 bases from J, with 8 bases between. Germline values: CDR1 SGHTA, CDR2 FQGTGA. The DNA of the CDR3 is TGTGCCAGCAGCTTAACCAACAGCAAAGAGACCCAGTACTTC. The encoded protein is CASSLTNSKETQYF.

The V call is TRBV27, the J call TRBJ2-1; D perhaps matches TRBD2 (6 bases). Trimming cost V 6 bases and J 8 bases, with 11 bases left between them. CDR3 length: 12 amino acids. Germline V gene data show CDR1 as MNHEY and CDR2 as SMNVEV (reference sequence). CDR3: CASSIGGDEQFF. The CDR3 nucleotides read TGTGCCAGCAGCATCGGGGGAGATGAGCAGTTCTTC.

The chain uses TRBV6-1 and TRBJ1-4; D remains ambiguous. The CDR3 contains 14 residues. V lost 6 bases and J lost 8, with 16 bases in between. Germline V gene lookup returns CDR1 MNHNS and CDR2 SASEGT. CDR3 region: CASSRGRSWEKLFF. Written as DNA, the CDR3 is TGTGCCAGCAGCCGGGGTCGGAGTTGGGAAAAACTGTTTTTT.

The gene calls are TRBV9 and TRBJ2-7; a weak D match, TRBD1 (5 bases). The germline V gene encodes CDR1 SGDLS and CDR2 YYNGEE. This CDR3 comprises 13 residues. Deletions cut 2 bases from V and 1 base from J, with 7 bases between. The CDR3: CASSVSGSYEQYF. The CDR3 coding sequence is TGTGCCAGCAGCGTTTCAGGGTCCTACGAGCAGTACTTC.

The CDR3 reads CASSAYGTDTQYF. The CDR3, as DNA: TGTGCCAGCAGCGCCTACGGCACAGATACGCAGTATTTT. The J gene is TRBJ2-3, the V gene TRBV9; the D is unclear. V lost 3 bases to trimming and J lost 1 base, with 6 bases between them. Germline lookup yields CDR1 SGDLS and CDR2 YYNGEE. CDR3 length: 13 amino acids.

This clone has a count of ten or more. This chain links TRBV9 with TRBJ2-2; the match to TRBD2 covers 10 bases. The CDR3 covers 17 residues. Germline V gene data show CDR1 as SGDLS and CDR2 as YYNGEE. V dropped 4 bases and J dropped 3; count of bases not matched to a gene: 9. DNA for the CDR3: TGTGCCAGCAGCACCCCCCGGACTAGCGGAGACACCGGGGAGCTGTTTTTT. Encoded protein: CASSTPRTSGDTGELFF.

The CDR3, as DNA: TGTGCCTGCCAACAGGGGCTCTCTGGAAACACCATATATTTT. This translates into CACQQGLSGNTIYF. The rearrangement links TRBV30 to TRBJ1-3, with 7 positions matching TRBD1. CDR1 is GTSNPN and CDR2 is SVGIG in the germline V gene (reference sequence). The CDR3 contains 14 residues. V shed 6 bases and J 0 bases; nucleotides not matched to a gene: 5.

This clone occurred many times. The chain links TRBV5-6 to TRBJ1-6; D perhaps matches TRBD1 (6 bases). Germline CDR1 and CDR2: SGHDT and YYEEEE. V lost 3 bases and J 0 bases, leaving 10 bases between the germline ends. The CDR3 runs to 16 residues. For the CDR3, the DNA is TGTGCCAGCAGCTACAGACAGGACTCCTATAATTCACCCCTCCACTTT. This translates into CASSYRQDSYNSPLHF.

The V and J genes are TRBV7-9 and TRBJ1-1, with D uncertain. Germline values: CDR1 SEHNR, CDR2 FQNEAQ (reference sequence). The CDR3 contains 12 residues. V was shortened by 3 bases and J by 8 bases, with 10 bases between the two germline ends. For the CDR3, the DNA is TGTGCCAGCAGCTTGGACCTTAAAGAAGCTTTCTTT. Its translation: CASSLDLKEAFF.

The chain is built from TRBV7-8 and TRBJ2-1; D uncertain. V lost 0 bases to trimming and J lost 7 bases, with 10 bases between them. Germline CDR1 and CDR2: SGHVS and FQNEAQ. The CDR3 consists of 14 residues. The CDR3 here is CASSLAENENEQFF. As DNA, the CDR3 is TGTGCCAGCAGCTTAGCTGAGAACGAGAATGAGCAGTTCTTC.

The rearrangement joins TRBV15 to TRBJ1-1, with D tentatively TRBD1 (6 bases). Trimming took off 7 bases at V and 6 bases at J, with 12 bases between the two ends. From germline, CDR1 is LNHNV and CDR2 YYDKDF (reference sequence). This CDR3 spans 12 amino acids. The CDR3 loop is CATKGSGAEAFF. The CDR3 region has the DNA TGTGCCACCAAGGGTTCAGGGGCTGAAGCTTTCTTT.

The chain uses TRBV13 and TRBJ1-5; a weak D match, TRBD1 (5 bases). Germline loops: CDR1 PRHDT, CDR2 FYEKMQ (reference sequence). The CDR3 extends over 16 amino acids. V was cut by 4 bases and J by 1 base, with 14 bases left in between. CDR3 residues: CASSSGGYGSNQPQHF. The CDR3 bases are TGTGCCAGCAGCTCCGGGGGATACGGGAGCAATCAGCCCCAGCATTTT.

This clone was counted a few times. The chain couples TRBV10-1 to TRBJ2-1, with D perhaps given as TRBD1 or TRBD2 (5 bases each). Germline V gene sequence: CDR1 WNHNN, CDR2 SYGVQD (reference sequence). V lost 3 bases, J lost 9 bases, and 12 bases lay in between. The CDR3 spans 13 residues. The CDR3 bases are TGCGCCAGCAGTGAAATATCGGGGCTTGAGCAGTTCTTC. Residues: CASSEISGLEQFF.

For the CDR3, the DNA is TGTGCCAGCAGTCTGAGCGGGACTTTATTCAATGAGCAGTTCTTC. Translating it yields CASSLSGTLFNEQFF. This chain uses TRBV27 with TRBJ2-1; 7 bases match TRBD2. The CDR3 sequence is 15 residues long. Unmatched junction bases numbered 10, after V lost 5 bases and J lost 6 bases. Germline CDR1 is MNHEY and CDR2 is SMNVEV (reference sequence).

This chain links TRBV10-2 with TRBJ2-1, with a weak D call TRBD2 (6 bases). The CDR3 loop spans 12 amino acids. Per the germline V gene, CDR1 is WSHSY and CDR2 is SAAADI. Trimming pared 5 bases from V and 7 bases from J, leaving 9 bases between. DNA of the CDR3: TGCGCCAGCAGTAACCTAGCGAATGAGCAGTTCTTC. Residues: CASSNLANEQFF.

V gene TRBV18 combines with J gene TRBJ2-7, with 8 bases identical to TRBD1. CDR1 and CDR2 from the germline V gene are KGHSH and LQKENI. This CDR3 has 14 residues. V dropped 5 bases and J dropped 7; count of bases not matched to a gene: 10. The CDR3 region has the DNA TGTGCCAGCTCAAATCGGGACAGGCCGGGGGAGCAGTACTTC. This codes for CASSNRDRPGEQYF.

The chain combines TRBV2 with TRBJ1-1, with 7 bases matching TRBD1. The CDR3 is 14 residues long. V was pared by 7 bases and J by 0 bases, with 5 bases of the junction left unmatched. Germline values: CDR1 SNHLY, CDR2 FYNNEI. CDR3 residues: CASKGDSLNTEAFF. The CDR3 bases are TGTGCCAGCAAGGGGGACAGCCTGAACACTGAAGCTTTCTTT. The variable domain in full, completed from reference TRBV2 and TRBJ1-1, reads EPEVTQTPSHQVTQMGQEVILRCVPISNHLYFYWYRQILGQKVEFLVSFYNNEISEKSEIFDDQFSVERPDGSNFTLKIRSTKLEDSAMYFCASKGDSLNTEAFFGQGTRLTVV.

The rearrangement uses TRBV9 and TRBJ1-3; D not certain. The CDR3 is 12 residues long. Germline assignment: CDR1 SGDLS and CDR2 YYNGEE. V was shortened by 7 bases and J by 4 bases, with 9 bases between the two germline ends. CDR3 bases: TGTGCCAGCGCAAAGAACGGAAACACCATATATTTT. The encoded protein is CASAKNGNTIYF.